The 15 T cell receptor beta chains below all came from one sample that was sequenced in a study of cytomegalovirus exposure and HLA in healthy donors. A multiplex PCR was run with 60 Vbeta primers and 13 Jbeta primers. Generated by immunoSEQ multiplex PCR, the TCRdb table keeps only in-frame clones and is missing some. The data show around 150,000 clones, 80% to 85% seen once. Material for sequencing was PBMCs. The receptors come from a girl aged 2 to 9 in good health and CMV-seropositive.

The V gene is TRBV25-1, the J gene TRBJ2-5; TRBD1 matches 8 bases. The closer fit of TRBJ2-7 to the DNA end suggests the J call may be wrong. The V gene's germline CDR1 is MGHDK and CDR2 SYGVNS. The CDR3 loop spans 14 amino acids. The CDR3 is CASSDTGGSYEQYF. CDR3 sequence (DNA): TGTGCCAGCAGTGACACAGGGGGCTCCTACGAGCAGTACTTC.

The chain joins TRBV18 to TRBJ2-7; 9 bases fit TRBD1. Germline V gene data show CDR1 as KGHSH and CDR2 as LQKENI. V shed 3 bases, J shed 6 bases, and the junction held 9 bases outside the gene matches. The CDR3 is 15 amino acids. The CDR3: CASSPDRDRAGEQYF. In nucleotides, the CDR3 is TGTGCCAGCTCACCCGACCGGGACAGGGCAGGCGAGCAGTACTTC.

This chain connects TRBV10-3 to TRBJ2-3, with 11 bases that match TRBD2. The CDR3 is made up of 18 amino acids. V lost 4 bases, J lost 5 bases, and 14 bases stayed unmatched. CDR1 and CDR2 from the germline V gene are ENHRY and SYGVKD. The CDR3: CAISGSNGSGRAGDTQYF. The CDR3 coding sequence is TGTGCCATCAGTGGTTCCAACGGTAGCGGGAGGGCCGGAGATACGCAGTATTTT.

The rearrangement uses TRBV28 and TRBJ2-2; perhaps TRBD2 as D (6 bases). Germline assignment: CDR1 MDHEN and CDR2 SYDVKM. Trimming pared 7 bases from V and 3 bases from J, leaving 15 bases between. The CDR3 length is 15 residues. DNA of the CDR3: TGTGCCAGCACCTTTACTAGCAGAGACACCGGGGAGCTGTTTTTT. Its protein is CASTFTSRDTGELFF.

The chain carries TRBV7-9 and TRBJ1-5; D remains unclear. Germline CDR1 SEHNR, CDR2 FQNEAQ (reference sequence). The germline V and J ends were trimmed by 1 base and 0 bases, with 10 bases remaining between them. This CDR3 spans 16 amino acids. CDR3 bases: TGTGCCAGCAGCTTAGGTGGCGGTTATAGCAATCAGCCCCAGCATTTT. Amino acids: CASSLGGGYSNQPQHF. Complete variable domain (other parts from reference TRBV7-9 and TRBJ1-5): DTGVSQNPRHKITKRGQNVTFRCDPISEHNRLYWYRQTLGQGPEFLTYFQNEAQLEKSRLLSDRFSAERPKGSFSTLEIQRTEQGDSAMYLCASSLGGGYSNQPQHFGDGTRLSIL.

The chain has TRBV19 and TRBJ1-5; D not certain. V was trimmed by 8 bases and J by 5 bases, leaving 22 bases between them. In germline, CDR1 is LNHDA, CDR2 SQIVND (reference sequence). This CDR3 region has 16 residues. The CDR3: CASATFSVGGYQPQHF. In nucleotides, the CDR3 is TGTGCCAGTGCTACCTTCTCTGTGGGAGGGTATCAGCCCCAGCATTTT.

The CDR3 DNA sequence: TGTGCCAGCAGCCTTTATCGCCTAGAAGTCTACGAGCAGTACTTC. It translates to CASSLYRLEVYEQYF. The V and J genes are TRBV7-2 and TRBJ2-7, with D hard to call. The V end lost 5 bases, the J end lost 3 bases, and 17 bases lay between the germline ends. This CDR3 has 15 residues. From germline, CDR1 is SGHTA and CDR2 FQGNSA. Full variable domain (remainder filled in from reference TRBV7-2 and TRBJ2-7): GAGVSQSPSNKVTEKGKDVELRCDPISGHTALYWYRQSLGQGLEFLIYFQGNSAPDKSGLPSDRFSAERTGGSVSTLTIQRTQQEDSAVYLCASSLYRLEVYEQYFGPGTRLTVT.

The table lists this clone with a count of one. V is TRBV2 and J is TRBJ1-1; TRBD1 is a possible D gene (5 bases). The CDR3 contains 11 residues. V lost 7 bases to trimming and J lost 6 bases, with 9 bases between them. Germline values: CDR1 SNHLY, CDR2 FYNNEI. In DNA, the CDR3 is TGTGCCAGCAATCGACAGCCTGAAGCTTTCTTT. This gives the protein CASNRQPEAFF.

In DNA, the CDR3 is TGTGCCTGGACTGGACATGAGAGCTCCTACGAGCAGTACTTC. Protein sequence: CAWTGHESSYEQYF. The rearrangement joins TRBV30 to TRBJ2-7; D might be TRBD1 (5 bases). CDR3 length equals 14 residues. Germline V lookup: CDR1 GTSNPN, CDR2 SVGIG (reference sequence). The ends were cut back, 4 bases at V and 0 bases at J, with 13 bases in the middle.

The rearrangement uses TRBV9 and TRBJ1-2; D call uncertain. The V end lost 4 bases, the J end lost 4 bases, and 14 bases lay between the germline ends. The CDR3 contains 14 residues. From germline, CDR1 is SGDLS and CDR2 YYNGEE. The CDR3 loop is CASSPSSPGYGYTF. CDR3 bases: TGTGCCAGCAGCCCTTCTTCCCCAGGCTATGGCTACACCTTC.

V is TRBV9 and J is TRBJ1-4; 9 nucleotides agree with TRBD1. CDR3 size: 17 residues. Germline V CDR1 and CDR2: SGDLS, YYNGEE. The V segment lost 3 bases and the J segment 10 bases; nucleotides outside the gene matches: 16. The CDR3 DNA reads TGTGCCAGCAGCGAACGGGACAGGGTCCCCTATGAAGGAAAACTGTTTTTT. Amino acids: CASSERDRVPYEGKLFF.

This clone was detected once. The V call is TRBV13, the J call TRBJ2-5; no firm D call. CDR1 is PRHDT and CDR2 is FYEKMQ in the germline V gene (reference sequence). V was cut by 2 bases and J by 4 bases, with 5 bases left in between. This CDR3 spans 12 amino acids. Written as DNA, the CDR3 is TGTGCCAGCAGCTTACTTATAGAGACCCAGTACTTC. Translated, it gives CASSLLIETQYF.

The rearrangement uses TRBV30 and TRBJ2-2; 9 bases fit TRBD2. V was pared by 5 bases and J by 9 bases, with 4 bases of the junction left unmatched. The CDR3 sequence is 12 residues long. Germline values: CDR1 GTSNPN, CDR2 SVGIG (reference sequence). CDR3 sequence: CAWGTSPRELFF. CDR3 in DNA: TGTGCCTGGGGGACTAGCCCGCGGGAGCTGTTTTTT.

The V and J genes are TRBV4-2 and TRBJ2-1; 11 bases agree with TRBD2. The J segment lost 3 bases and the V segment lost 4 bases, leaving 11 bases of the junction unmatched. Per germline, CDR1 LGHNA and CDR2 YNFKEQ. There are 18 residues in the CDR3. The CDR3 loop is CASSPNVAGGTNYNEQFF. The CDR3 nucleotides are TGTGCCAGCAGCCCAAACGTAGCGGGAGGGACAAACTACAATGAGCAGTTCTTC.

The chain is built from TRBV27 and TRBJ1-1; 7 positions match TRBD1. CDR1 is MNHEY, CDR2 SMNVEV, per germline (reference sequence). V was pared by 7 bases and J by 7 bases, with 9 bases of the junction left unmatched. This CDR3 has 13 residues. The CDR3 DNA reads as TGTGCCAGCACGAGAGGGGGCGAGGGTGAAGCTTTCTTT. Amino acid sequence: CASTRGGEGEAFF.